What follows is one T cell receptor (beta chain) and its context. TCRdb fed the PCR reads into MiXCR, producing one record per CDR3 protein. The sample carries approximately 3,500 distinct CDR3 sequences, approximately 70% recorded once. This sample is part of a study of CD4 and CD8 cells across lung adenocarcinoma regions. The sequence was obtained from a male donor with lung adenocarcinoma. The CD4 and CD8 labels of this study may be unreliable. Sequences were obtained from CD4+ T cells from the margin of a lung tumor.

CDR3 nucleotides: TGTGCCAGCAATCGATTACTTGGCGGTAACACTGAAGCTTTCTTT. Translation gives CASNRLLGGNTEAFF. The chain has TRBV6-1 and TRBJ1-1; D is undetermined. The germline gives CDR1 MNHNS, CDR2 SASEGT. V lost 7 bases and J 2 bases, leaving 17 bases between the germline ends. The CDR3 loop spans 15 amino acids.